The 32 T cell receptor beta chains presented below share a single source sample, sequenced in a study of CD8+ T cells in alopecia areata. TCR sequencing used cDNA made by reverse transcription of extracted RNA. The assay was immunoSEQ multiplex PCR, and TCRdb's table has in-frame clones only and misses some. The table includes fewer than 200,000 clones, about 63% detected once. The sequencing used CD4+ T cells sorted from blood, collected at week 0. These receptor sequences come from a human donor with alopecia areata.

This clone was seen only a few times. The chain recombines TRBV10-3 with TRBJ1-2, with 12 bases fitting TRBD1. The CDR3 extends over 15 amino acids. The J segment lost 7 bases and the V segment lost 4 bases, leaving 7 bases of the junction unmatched. CDR1 is ENHRY and CDR2 is SYGVKD in the germline V gene. CDR3 in amino acids: CAISVSGTGGFGYTF. For the CDR3, the DNA is TGTGCCATCAGTGTTTCCGGGACAGGGGGCTTTGGCTACACCTTC.

This clone has only one observation. V and J are TRBV2 and TRBJ1-2; D might be TRBD1 (6 bases). Germline V gene data show CDR1 as SNHLY and CDR2 as FYNNEI. V lost 5 bases and J lost 5, with 9 bases in between. This CDR3 has 12 residues. DNA for the CDR3: TGTGCCAGCAGTTTTACAGGGTATGGCTACACCTTC. Amino acids: CASSFTGYGYTF.

Remarks on this clone: This same CDR3 is encoded by further DNA sequences in the sample. The chain employs TRBV29-1 and TRBJ1-2; D uncertain. Germline-derived CDR1 and CDR2 are SQVTM and ANQGSEA. V was shortened by 4 bases and J by 5 bases, with 11 bases between the two germline ends. The CDR3 is 12 amino acids. CDR3 coding DNA: TGCAGCGTTGCCGGACTTAGTTATGGCTACACCTTC. Protein product: CSVAGLSYGYTF.

The chain carries TRBV6-5 and TRBJ1-6; D is unresolved. Germline loops: CDR1 MNHEY, CDR2 SVGAGI. V lost 4 bases and J lost 5, with 12 bases in between. The CDR3 is 15 residues long. The CDR3 DNA is TGTGCCAGCAGTTCCGACCGACAAAATAATTCACCCCTCCACTTT. Protein sequence: CASSSDRQNNSPLHF.

This clone was seen a handful of times. The chain has TRBV29-1 and TRBJ2-7; 8 bases line up with TRBD1. Germline trimming cut 5 bases from V and 0 bases from J; bases unmatched to any gene: 6. CDR3 length: 14 amino acids. CDR1 and CDR2 (germline): SQVTM, ANQGSEA. The CDR3 here is CSVSRDRISYEQYF. The CDR3 nucleotides are TGCAGCGTTTCCCGGGACAGGATCTCCTACGAGCAGTACTTC.

This clone came up a few times. The chain recombines TRBV11-2 with TRBJ1-2; D is possibly TRBD1 (6 bases). The CDR3 runs 13 residues. Trimming removed 3 bases from V and 6 bases from J, with 11 bases in between. Germline values: CDR1 SGHAT, CDR2 FQNNGV. The CDR3 is CASSFVQGNGYTF. DNA of the CDR3: TGTGCCAGCAGCTTCGTACAGGGAAATGGCTACACCTTC.

The chain couples TRBV7-2 to TRBJ2-3; no reliable D call. Germline V gene sequence: CDR1 SGHTA, CDR2 FQGNSA. CDR3 length: 15 residues. The V end lost 1 base, the J end lost 2 bases, and 10 bases lay between the germline ends. The CDR3 sequence is CASSLDFSNTDTQYF. CDR3 nucleotides: TGTGCCAGCAGCTTAGATTTTTCCAACACAGATACGCAGTATTTT.

The gene calls are TRBV29-1 and TRBJ2-7; 9 bases fit TRBD1. V lost 7 bases to trimming and J lost 3 bases; unmatched junction nucleotides: 7. This CDR3 region has 13 residues. CDR1 is SQVTM and CDR2 is ANQGSEA in the germline V gene. Here the CDR3 DNA reads TGCAGCGCCGACCCGGGACAGGGCTACGAGCAGTACTTC. It specifies CSADPGQGYEQYF.

This clone was observed once. The CDR3 loop reads CASRPSLAGPLELFF. CDR3 nucleotides: TGTGCCAGCAGACCTTCACTGGCGGGGCCCCTCGAGCTGTTTTTT. V is TRBV6-5 and J is TRBJ2-2, with a possible D match to TRBD2 (6 bases). The ends were cut back, 6 bases at V and 11 bases at J, with 22 bases in the middle. The CDR3 totals 15 residues. Germline V gene data show CDR1 as MNHEY and CDR2 as SVGAGI.

This clone turned up a few times. CDR3 protein: CASSLDPGRKQETQYF. The DNA of the CDR3 is TGCGCCAGCAGCTTAGACCCGGGACGCAAGCAAGAGACCCAGTACTTC. The V and J genes are TRBV5-1 and TRBJ2-5; D may be TRBD1 or TRBD2 (5 bases each). The CDR3 runs to 16 residues. V lost 2 bases and J 2 bases, leaving 16 bases between the germline ends. CDR1 is SGHRS, CDR2 YFSETQ, per germline.

This clone was seen more than once but under ten times. The V gene is TRBV29-1, the J gene TRBJ2-7; unclear D gene. Trimming pared 2 bases from V and 0 bases from J, leaving 8 bases between. This CDR3 spans 13 amino acids. Germline loops: CDR1 SQVTM, CDR2 ANQGSEA. CDR3 residues: CSVESQSSYEQYF. Here the CDR3 DNA reads TGCAGCGTTGAATCACAGAGCTCCTACGAGCAGTACTTC.

Only a few counts were recorded for this clone. The rearrangement links TRBV4-1 to TRBJ1-6; D gene unclear. Germline V gene lookup returns CDR1 MGHRA and CDR2 YSYEKL. Trimming shortened V by 4 bases and J by 7 bases, and 17 bases separated the two germline ends. The CDR3 totals 16 residues. The CDR3 spells CASSRLTGPANSPLHF. Here the CDR3 DNA reads TGCGCCAGCAGCCGATTAACCGGGCCGGCAAATTCACCCCTCCACTTT.

V is TRBV6-1 and J is TRBJ2-7, with unresolved D. Germline V gene sequence: CDR1 MNHNS, CDR2 SASEGT. V gave up 6 bases and J gave up 2 bases, with 11 bases separating them. The CDR3 loop spans 13 amino acids. The CDR3 DNA reads as TGTGCCAGCAGAGTGGCCAGTACCTACGAGCAGTACTTC. Translating gives CASRVASTYEQYF.

V and J are TRBV30 and TRBJ1-6; D unresolved. The CDR3 is made up of 13 amino acids. Germline V gene lookup returns CDR1 GTSNPN and CDR2 SVGIG (reference sequence). V was cut by 0 bases and J by 7 bases, with 7 bases left in between. The CDR3 is CAWSVRENSPLHF. The CDR3 nucleotides read TGTGCCTGGAGTGTACGGGAGAATTCACCCCTCCACTTT.

V usage is TRBV10-3 and J usage is TRBJ1-2; D remains ambiguous. V lost 1 base and J lost 7, with 10 bases in between. Germline CDR1 reads ENHRY; CDR2 reads SYGVKD. There are 13 residues in the CDR3. In nucleotides, the CDR3 is TGTGCCATCAGTGAGTACGACCAGGTTGGCTACACCTTC. Translated, it gives CAISEYDQVGYTF.

The rearrangement links TRBV9 to TRBJ2-2, with 12 positions matching TRBD2. The germline V gene has CDR1 SGDLS and CDR2 YYNGEE. CDR3 size: 18 residues. The V and J ends lost 1 base and 6 bases, in that order; junction bases with no gene match: 10. In nucleotides, the CDR3 is TGTGCCAGCAGCGTAAAGCGGGGGACTAGCGGGTTCTCCGGGGAGCTGTTTTTT. Translating it yields CASSVKRGTSGFSGELFF. Based on the CDR3 plus reference TRBV9 and TRBJ2-2, the full variable domain is DSGVTQTPKHLITATGQRVTLRCSPRSGDLSVYWYQQSLDQGLQFLIQYYNGEERAKGNILERFSAQQFPDLHSELNLSSLELGDSALYFCASSVKRGTSGFSGELFFGEGSRLTVL.

The gene calls are TRBV30 and TRBJ2-2; D is unresolved. Trimming took off 3 bases at V and 0 bases at J, with 8 bases between the two ends. The CDR3 contains 14 residues. CDR1 is GTSNPN, CDR2 SVGIG, per germline (reference sequence). The CDR3 region is CAWRGSANTGELFF. As DNA, the CDR3 is TGTGCCTGGAGAGGAAGCGCGAACACCGGGGAGCTGTTTTTT.

This clone came up many times. The CDR3 nucleotides read TGTGCCAGCAGCCCAGGGTCCATCAGGGACATTCAGTACTTC. Its translation: CASSPGSIRDIQYF. The rearrangement links TRBV28 to TRBJ2-4; the D gene is possibly TRBD1 (5 bases). The germline V gene encodes CDR1 MDHEN and CDR2 SYDVKM. Trimming took 6 bases from V and 8 from J, leaving 17 bases between them. The CDR3 sequence is 14 residues long. The full variable domain, its missing parts supplied by reference TRBV28 and TRBJ2-4, is DVKVTQSSRYLVKRTGEKVFLECVQDMDHENMFWYRQDPGLGLRLIYFSYDVKMKEKGDIPEGYSVSREKKERFSLILESASTNQTSMYLCASSPGSIRDIQYFGAGTRLSVL.

The V gene is TRBV7-2, the J gene TRBJ1-1; the D gene is possibly TRBD1 (6 bases). Looked up from germline, CDR1 is SGHTA and CDR2 is FQGNSA. V was pared by 3 bases and J by 4 bases, with 15 bases between. The CDR3 consists of 15 residues. The CDR3 nucleotides are TGTGCCAGCAGCTTCGCTCTCAGGGGTGGCACTGAAGCTTTCTTT. Residues: CASSFALRGGTEAFF.

V gene TRBV30 combines with J gene TRBJ1-6; D remains unclear. The CDR3 sequence is 11 residues long. From germline, CDR1 is GTSNPN and CDR2 SVGIG (reference sequence). Trimming removed 3 bases at V and 7 bases at J, with 4 bases between. CDR3 nucleotides: TGTGCCTGGAGGACCAATTCACCCCTCCACTTT. Amino acids: CAWRTNSPLHF.

J is TRBJ2-5 and V is TRBV2; 7 nucleotides line up with TRBD2. V shed 8 bases and J 7 bases; nucleotides not matched to a gene: 13. The CDR3 totals 14 residues. Germline-derived CDR1 and CDR2 are SNHLY and FYNNEI. For the CDR3, the DNA is TGTGCCAGCTTTATCCGCGAGGGGAGGGGGACCCAGTACTTC. This codes for CASFIREGRGTQYF.

The rearrangement joins TRBV2 to TRBJ2-7; no clear D gene. The germline CDR1 and CDR2 sequences are SNHLY and FYNNEI. The CDR3 is 11 residues long. V was clipped by 4 bases and J by 4 bases, with 5 bases between them. The CDR3 spells CASSAKYEQYF. CDR3 DNA: TGTGCCAGCAGTGCTAAATACGAGCAGTACTTC.

The chain combines TRBV11-3 with TRBJ2-3; D not certain. The V gene's germline CDR1 is SGHNT and CDR2 YENEEA. The CDR3 runs to 15 residues. Trimming removed 2 bases at V and 2 bases at J, with 11 bases between. In DNA, the CDR3 is TGTGCCAGCAGCTTAATCGGCGACGACACAGATACGCAGTATTTT. Protein sequence: CASSLIGDDTDTQYF.

In its sample, this clone was seen a few times. Written as DNA, the CDR3 is TGCAGCGTTGATGGGGGCCAGAACACCGGGGAGCTGTTTTTT. Residues: CSVDGGQNTGELFF. This chain links TRBV29-1 with TRBJ2-2; maybe TRBD1 (6 bases). The germline V and J ends were trimmed by 3 bases and 1 base, with 9 bases remaining between them. Germline V gene data show CDR1 as SQVTM and CDR2 as ANQGSEA. The CDR3 runs 14 residues.

CDR3 region: CASSLAGHNSPLHF. In DNA, the CDR3 is TGTGCCAGCAGTTTAGCGGGGCATAATTCACCCCTCCACTTT. This chain joins TRBV28 and TRBJ1-6; a possible D gene is TRBD1 (5 bases). V lost 2 bases and J lost 5, with 7 bases in between. The CDR3 contains 14 residues. Germline V gene data show CDR1 as MDHEN and CDR2 as SYDVKM. The complete variable domain, with remaining parts taken from reference TRBV28 and TRBJ1-6, reads DVKVTQSSRYLVKRTGEKVFLECVQDMDHENMFWYRQDPGLGLRLIYFSYDVKMKEKGDIPEGYSVSREKKERFSLILESASTNQTSMYLCASSLAGHNSPLHFGNGTRLTVT.

This clone was counted a few times. The chain is built from TRBV6-1 and TRBJ1-1; D possibly corresponds to TRBD1 (5 bases). Germline V gives CDR1 MNHNS, CDR2 SASEGT. The length of the CDR3 is 13 residues. The ends were cut back, 10 bases at V and 1 base at J, with 13 bases in the middle. Here the CDR3 DNA reads TGTGCCACCTCAACAGGAGGGAACACTGAAGCTTTCTTT. It translates to CATSTGGNTEAFF.

This rearrangement joins TRBV5-1 to TRBJ1-2; no clear D. Trimming left V 5 bases short and J 0 bases short, with 11 bases between. The CDR3 length is 14 residues. Germline loops: CDR1 SGHRS, CDR2 YFSETQ. CDR3 coding DNA: TGCGCCAGCAGTGGATCAGAAGCTAACTATGGCTACACCTTC. Protein product: CASSGSEANYGYTF.

The chain recombines TRBV6-1 with TRBJ1-6, with D possibly TRBD1 on 5 matching bases. V was shortened by 2 bases and J by 7 bases, with 12 bases between the two germline ends. Germline CDR1 and CDR2: MNHNS and SASEGT. The CDR3 has 15 amino acids. The CDR3 region has the DNA TGTGCCAGCAGTGAAACCCCAGGGAGGAATTCACCCCTCCACTTT. It yields the protein CASSETPGRNSPLHF.

This clone has more than one count but fewer than ten. The V gene is TRBV29-1, the J gene TRBJ1-2; D not resolved. CDR3 length: 12 residues. Germline CDR1 and CDR2: SQVTM and ANQGSEA. The CDR3 loop reads CGSYGVNYGYTF. CDR3 sequence (DNA): TGCGGCTCATACGGGGTAAACTATGGCTACACCTTC.

This chain connects TRBV11-2 to TRBJ1-1; 7 bases fit TRBD1. Looked up from germline, CDR1 is SGHAT and CDR2 is FQNNGV. This CDR3 has 18 residues. The V and J ends lost 5 bases and 1 base, in that order; junction bases with no gene match: 16. Written as DNA, the CDR3 is TGTGCCAGCAGCCATCTCTCCCCAGGGGGTTATCGGAACACTGAAGCTTTCTTT. Protein: CASSHLSPGGYRNTEAFF.

This chain links TRBV12-5 with TRBJ1-3; no clear D. V was shortened by 1 base and J by 0 bases, with 7 bases between the two germline ends. The CDR3 spans 15 residues. Germline lookup yields CDR1 LGHNT and CDR2 FRNRAP. CDR3 DNA: TGTGCTAGTGGTTTGGCACAGAGCTCTGGAAACACCATATATTTT. It yields the protein CASGLAQSSGNTIYF.

The V and J genes are TRBV29-1 and TRBJ1-2; D not resolved. Germline V lookup: CDR1 SQVTM, CDR2 ANQGSEA. The ends were cut back, 4 bases at V and 4 bases at J, with 19 bases in the middle. The CDR3 extends over 15 amino acids. The CDR3 loop is CSVVPPLAGSYGYTF. The CDR3 region has the DNA TGCAGCGTTGTCCCCCCATTAGCCGGATCCTATGGCTACACCTTC.